This T cell receptor beta chain was sequenced in a study of shared clonotypes between healthy human individuals. Between the trimmed V and J ends, which lost 2 bases and 11 bases, there was a span of 15 bases. CDR3 size: 13 residues. Germline V gene sequence: CDR1 MNHEY, CDR2 SMNVEV (reference sequence). At deep level, the assay was performed. TCRdb keeps only in-frame clones here, not all; method: immunoSEQ multiplex PCR. Of around 1,900,000 clones in the sample, around 95% are singletons; the top ten hold approximately 1.7%. Selected positively for CCR7 and CD45RO-negative, naive CD8 cells excluded terminally differentiated effector memory CD45RA+ cells.

The sequencing input was naive CD8+ T cells from PBMCs. The sequence came from a man aged 18 to 29 in good health. Some clones in this sample may be carry-over from other donors' samples. This chain connects TRBV27 to TRBJ1-1; no reliable D call. The CDR3 sequence: CASSLMGSRWAFF. Written as DNA, the CDR3 is TGTGCCAGCAGTTTAATGGGGTCCCGTTGGGCTTTCTTT.